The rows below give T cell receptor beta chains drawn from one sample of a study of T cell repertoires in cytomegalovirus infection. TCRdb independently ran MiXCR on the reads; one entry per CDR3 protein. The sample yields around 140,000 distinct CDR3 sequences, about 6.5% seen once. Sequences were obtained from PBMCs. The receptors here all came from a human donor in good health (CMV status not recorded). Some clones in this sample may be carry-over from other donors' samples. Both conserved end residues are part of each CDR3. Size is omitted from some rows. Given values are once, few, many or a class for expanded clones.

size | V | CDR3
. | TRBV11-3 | CASSLVWQGFNQPQHF
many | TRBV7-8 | CASSLAKGGQPQHF
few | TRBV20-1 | CSATRLSSYNEQFF
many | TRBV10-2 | CASSDVGGAYNEQFF
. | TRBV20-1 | CNAREEGLVSGAAPLF
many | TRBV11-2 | CASRSGGRGVETQYF
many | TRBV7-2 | CASSLGKGNTEAFF
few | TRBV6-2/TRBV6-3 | CASSKILTGTGEAFF
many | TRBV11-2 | CASSLWRLNTGELFF
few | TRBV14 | CASSPFIRQGGTEAFF
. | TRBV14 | CASSQDYAYGYTF
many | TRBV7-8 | CASSLRGENTEAFF
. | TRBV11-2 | CASSLGPGLGGYEQYF
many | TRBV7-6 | CASSLVGVNTEAFF
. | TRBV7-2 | CASSLRGVGAAETQYF
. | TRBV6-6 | CASSYTGRETQYF
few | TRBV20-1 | CSATGTSNEQFF
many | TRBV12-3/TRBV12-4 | CASSPRDRGSPCTF
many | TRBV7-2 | CASSEETGVRAFF
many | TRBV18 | CASSPELDGNTIYF
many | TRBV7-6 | CASSFNRGLSNEQFF
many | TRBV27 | CASSPGPSRDTQYF
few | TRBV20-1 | CSATWVSNQPQHF
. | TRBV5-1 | CASSLGEVGYTF
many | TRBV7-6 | CASSQGPGQGYGYTF